The 13 T cell receptor beta chains given below trace back to one sample, sequenced in a study of T cell responses to AZD1222 COVID-19 vaccine. The method was immunoSEQ multiplex PCR; TCRdb's version includes in-frame clones alone and lacks a portion of them. In the table there are 90,000 to 150,000 clones, approximately 85% of which are singletons. Specimen: peripheral blood, collected on day 0 of AZD1222 vaccination. The receptors derive from an adult in good health.

The V call is TRBV6-4, the J call TRBJ1-1, with 8 bases aligning to TRBD1. CDR3 length: 17 residues. Germline V gives CDR1 MRHNA, CDR2 SNTAGT. The trim removed 6 bases at V and 0 bases at J, leaving 12 bases unmatched. The CDR3 DNA sequence: TGTGCCAGCAGCCTGCAAGCAGGGGGCAGGGTGAACACTGAAGCTTTCTTT. As protein: CASSLQAGGRVNTEAFF.

J is TRBJ2-3 and V is TRBV2; D is unresolved. Germline assignment: CDR1 SNHLY and CDR2 FYNNEI. The CDR3 runs to 14 residues. V lost 5 bases and J lost 3, with 12 bases in between. The CDR3 protein is CASSTQLATDTQYF. The CDR3 coding sequence is TGTGCCAGCAGTACACAGTTAGCAACAGATACGCAGTATTTT. Supplemented by reference TRBV2 and TRBJ2-3, the full variable domain reads EPEVTQTPSHQVTQMGQEVILRCVPISNHLYFYWYRQILGQKVEFLVSFYNNEISEKSEIFDDQFSVERPDGSNFTLKIRSTKLEDSAMYFCASSTQLATDTQYFGPGTRLTVL.

This clone was detected only once. The chain is built from TRBV4-3 and TRBJ1-2; D is undetermined. V lost 0 bases to trimming and J lost 5 bases, with 7 bases between them. The CDR3 is made up of 13 amino acids. Germline values: CDR1 LGHNA, CDR2 YSLEER. The CDR3 loop is CASSQDQLYGYTF. In DNA form, the CDR3 reads TGCGCCAGCAGCCAAGACCAGTTATATGGCTACACCTTC.

The chain uses TRBV28 and TRBJ1-6; tentatively, D is TRBD1 (5 bases). From germline, CDR1 is MDHEN and CDR2 SYDVKM. Trimming stripped 5 bases from V and 7 bases from J, with 12 bases between. This CDR3 comprises 14 residues. As DNA, the CDR3 is TGTGCCAGCAGTGAGACAGCTTGGAATTCACCCCTCCACTTT. Its protein product is CASSETAWNSPLHF.

The chain joins TRBV7-2 to TRBJ1-2, with 8 bases identical to TRBD1. Germline V gives CDR1 SGHTA, CDR2 FQGNSA. The V gene end was trimmed by 5 bases and the J gene end by 4 bases; junction bases not matched to a gene: 12. This CDR3 is built from 16 residues. Written as DNA, the CDR3 is TGTGCCAGCAGCCTAAGGCAGGGGGCGGTTGGCTATGGCTACACCTTC. This sequence encodes CASSLRQGAVGYGYTF.

The rearrangement joins TRBV6-5 to TRBJ2-2; no clear D. V was shortened by 3 bases and J by 6 bases, with 17 bases between the two germline ends. CDR1 is MNHEY, CDR2 SVGAGI, per germline. This CDR3 is 16 amino acids long. DNA for the CDR3: TGTGCCAGCAGTTATCAGCTTGGCACCAAGGCCGGGGAGCTGTTTTTT. It is translated as CASSYQLGTKAGELFF.

The chain is built from TRBV5-5 and TRBJ1-2; D uncertain. CDR1 and CDR2 from the germline V gene are SGHKS and YYEKEE (reference sequence). This CDR3 region has 15 residues. V shed 0 bases and J shed 5 bases, with 14 bases lying between them. In DNA form, the CDR3 reads TGTGCCAGCAGCTTGGCCTTGGGCAGCCAATATGGCTACACCTTC. Translated, it gives CASSLALGSQYGYTF.

The rearrangement uses TRBV2 and TRBJ1-1; D unclear. CDR3 length: 11 amino acids. The germline V gene encodes CDR1 SNHLY and CDR2 FYNNEI. The germline V and J ends were trimmed by 6 bases and 8 bases, with 10 bases remaining between them. CDR3 nucleotide sequence: TGTGCCAGCAGATCAGGACGGGAAGCTTTCTTT. This encodes CASRSGREAFF.

The chain uses TRBV24-1 and TRBJ1-2; D may be TRBD1 (5 bases). The CDR3 is 16 residues long. V lost 2 bases and J lost 3, with 15 bases in between. Germline V gene sequence: CDR1 KGHDR, CDR2 SFDVKD. The DNA for the CDR3 is TGTGCCACCAGTGATTCCTCGAGGGACGGATACTATGGCTACACCTTC. It yields the protein CATSDSSRDGYYGYTF.

The CDR3 DNA sequence: TGTGCAAGTCGCTATAAGTACTTC. Translating gives CASRYKYF. This chain joins TRBV12-2 and TRBJ2-7; the table gives TRBD2 as D, unverified against the DNA. TRBV12-2 is listed as a pseudogene. This CDR3 region has 8 residues.

The gene calls are TRBV30 and TRBJ1-1; 10 bases align to TRBD1. The V segment lost 4 bases and the J segment 3 bases; nucleotides outside the gene matches: 5. This CDR3 region has 14 residues. Germline lookup yields CDR1 GTSNPN and CDR2 SVGIG (reference sequence). Here the CDR3 reads CAWNMDRGDTEAFF. Written as DNA, the CDR3 is TGTGCCTGGAATATGGACAGGGGGGACACTGAAGCTTTCTTT.

The V call is TRBV7-9, the J call TRBJ1-4; the D is unclear. There are 13 residues in the CDR3. Germline-derived CDR1 and CDR2 are SEHNR and FQNEAQ (reference sequence). Trimming took off 5 bases at V and 8 bases at J, with 12 bases between the two ends. As DNA, the CDR3 is TGTGCCAGCAGCCCAGAAAAGGAGGAAAAACTGTTTTTT. Translation: CASSPEKEEKLFF.

This chain links TRBV7-9 with TRBJ2-7; maybe TRBD1 (5 bases). The CDR3 is 11 amino acids. The V gene lost 10 bases and the J gene lost 6 bases, with 13 bases spanning the gap. Germline V CDR1 and CDR2: SEHNR, FQNEAQ (reference sequence). In nucleotides, the CDR3 is TGTGCCACCGTGGAAGGGGTCGAGCAGTACTTC. This gives the protein CATVEGVEQYF. The full variable domain, with the rest looked up from reference TRBV7-9 and TRBJ2-7, is DTGVSQNPRHKITKRGQNVTFRCDPISEHNRLYWYRQTLGQGPEFLTYFQNEAQLEKSRLLSDRFSAERPKGSFSTLEIQRTEQGDSAMYLCATVEGVEQYFGPGTRLTVT.